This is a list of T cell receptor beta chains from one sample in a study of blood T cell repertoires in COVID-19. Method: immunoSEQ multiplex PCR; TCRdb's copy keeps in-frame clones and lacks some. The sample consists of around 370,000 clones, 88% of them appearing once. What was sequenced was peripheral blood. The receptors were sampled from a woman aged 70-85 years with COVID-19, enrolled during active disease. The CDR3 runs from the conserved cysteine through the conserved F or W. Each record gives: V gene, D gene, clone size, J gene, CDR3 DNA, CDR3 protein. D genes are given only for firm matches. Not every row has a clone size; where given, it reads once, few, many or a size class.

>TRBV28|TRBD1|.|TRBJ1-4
TGTGCCAGCAGTCCCTGGACAGGGTACGAAAAACTGTTTTTT
CASSPWTGYEKLFF
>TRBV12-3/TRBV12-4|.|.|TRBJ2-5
TGTGCCAGCAGTCCCGGACGGAGGGAGACCCAGTACTTC
CASSPGRRETQYF
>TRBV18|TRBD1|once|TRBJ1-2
TGTGCCAGCTCACCTCAGGGGGCTAACTATGGCTACACCTTC
CASSPQGANYGYTF
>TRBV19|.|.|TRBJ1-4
TGTGCCAGTAGTCCAAGGACAGTGTATGAAAAACTGTTTTTT
CASSPRTVYEKLFF
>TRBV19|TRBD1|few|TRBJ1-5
TGTGCCAGTAGCCCCCGGACAGGGGCCTCTCTCGGCAATCAGCCCCAGCATTTT
CASSPRTGASLGNQPQHF
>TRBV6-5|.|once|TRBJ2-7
TGTGCCAGCAGTTTAAGCAGGACCTACGAGCAGTACTTC
CASSLSRTYEQYF
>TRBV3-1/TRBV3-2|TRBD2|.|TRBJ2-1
TGTGCCAGCAGCCAAGATCGTCCTAGCGGGGGGGCCGACAATGAGCAGTTCTTC
CASSQDRPSGGADNEQFF
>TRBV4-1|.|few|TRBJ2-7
TGCGCCAGCAGCCAAGGGAGTCCGAGCTACGAGCAGTACTTC
CASSQGSPSYEQYF
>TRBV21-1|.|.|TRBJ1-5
TGTGCCAGCCCACAGGGATTGAACAGCAATCAGCCCCAGCATTTT
CASPQGLNSNQPQHF
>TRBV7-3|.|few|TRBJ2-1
TGTGCCAGCAGCTTAGGGGCCGGGCACAATGAGCAGTTCTTC
CASSLGAGHNEQFF
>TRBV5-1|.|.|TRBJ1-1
TGCGCCAGCAGCTTGGCGACAGTGAACACTGAAGCTTTCTTT
CASSLATVNTEAFF
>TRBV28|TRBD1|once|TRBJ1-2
TGTGCCAGCAGCCTTCCGGACAGGGACTATGGCTACACCTTC
CASSLPDRDYGYTF
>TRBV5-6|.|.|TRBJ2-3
TGTGCCAGCAGCAGACCCGGCGGGGTTAGCACAGATACGCAGTATTTT
CASSRPGGVSTDTQYF
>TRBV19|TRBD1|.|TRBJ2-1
TGTGCCAGTAGTCCTCGGACAGGGATCAATGAGCAGTTCTTC
CASSPRTGINEQFF
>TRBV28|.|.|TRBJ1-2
TGTGCCAGCAGTACCGGGGTTAACTATGGCTACACCTTC
CASSTGVNYGYTF
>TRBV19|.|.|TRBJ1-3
TGTGCCAGTAGTATAGATTGGGCGGGCTCTGGAAACACCATATATTTT
CASSIDWAGSGNTIYF
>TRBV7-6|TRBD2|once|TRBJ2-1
TGTGCCAGCAGCTTATCGGGGGGAAGGAATGAGCAGTTCTTC
CASSLSGGRNEQFF
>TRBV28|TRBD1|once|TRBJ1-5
TGTGCCAGCAGTCCAGGACAGGGGGACAATCAGCCCCAGCATTTT
CASSPGQGDNQPQHF
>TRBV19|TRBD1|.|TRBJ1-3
TGTGCCAGTAGTATAACAGGGGGCTCTGGAAACACCATATATTTT
CASSITGGSGNTIYF
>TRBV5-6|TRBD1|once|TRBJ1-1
TGTGCCAGCAGCGGGACAGGGATCACTGAAGCTTTCTTT
CASSGTGITEAFF
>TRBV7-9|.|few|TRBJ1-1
TGTGCCAGCAGCTCATTGTCCGCAGGGTATGATTTCTTT
CASSSLSAGYDFF
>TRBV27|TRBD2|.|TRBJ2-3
TGTGCCAGCAGTTTACAGCGGGGGCCGACGGATACGCAGTATTTT
CASSLQRGPTDTQYF
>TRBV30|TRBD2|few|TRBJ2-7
TGTGCCTCGGCACTAGCGGGGCGCTCCGAGCAGTACTTC
CASALAGRSEQYF
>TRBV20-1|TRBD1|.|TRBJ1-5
TGCAGTGCTAGTCAGGGGGCGGTCAATCAGCCCCAGCATTTT
CSASQGAVNQPQHF
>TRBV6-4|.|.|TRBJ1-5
TGTGCCAGCAGTGACTCGTGGGCAGGGAAGGGTTATCAGCCCCAGCATTTT
CASSDSWAGKGYQPQHF
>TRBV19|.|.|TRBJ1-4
TGTGCCAGTAGTCGCAGTAATGAAAAACTGTTTTTT
CASSRSNEKLFF
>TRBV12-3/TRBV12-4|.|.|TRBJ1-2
TGTGCCAGCAGTTTGGGCAGGGGCTATGGCTACACCTTC
CASSLGRGYGYTF
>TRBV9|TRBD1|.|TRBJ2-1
TGTGCCAGCAGCGTAGGGGGACAGCTTTACAATGAGCAGTTCTTC
CASSVGGQLYNEQFF
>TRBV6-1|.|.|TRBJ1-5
TGTGCCAGCAGTGAATTGAGGAATCAGCCCCAGCATTTT
CASSELRNQPQHF
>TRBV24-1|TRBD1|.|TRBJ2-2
TGTGCCACCAGTGACCCGACAGGGAGAGACGGGGAGCTGTTTTTT
CATSDPTGRDGELFF
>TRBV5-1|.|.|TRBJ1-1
TGCGCCAGCAGGCGAACTCAGGGAGGCGAAGCTTTCTTT
CASRRTQGGEAFF
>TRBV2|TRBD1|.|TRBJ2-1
TGTGCCAGCAGTATACAGGGGTTTAATGAGCAGTTCTTC
CASSIQGFNEQFF
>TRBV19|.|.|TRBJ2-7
TGTGCCAGTAGTGGGCAAGACAGTCTCGCGAACGAGCAGTACTTC
CASSGQDSLANEQYF
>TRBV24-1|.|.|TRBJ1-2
TGTGCCACCAGTGATCGCAGGGCCGGTGGCTACACCTTC
CATSDRRAGGYTF
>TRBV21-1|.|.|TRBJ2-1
TGTGCCAGCAGCAACGGGACTAGCGGGACCTTAGAGCAGTTCTTC
CASSNGTSGTLEQFF
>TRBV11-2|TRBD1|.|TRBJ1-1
TGTGCCAGCAGCTTAGTCCTTTTCCACAGGGGGTCTGGGGGTGAAGCTTTCTTT
CASSLVLFHRGSGGEAFF
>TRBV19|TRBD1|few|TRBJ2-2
TGTGCCAGTAGTTCTCAGGGGGCGGCCGGGGAGCTGTTTTTT
CASSSQGAAGELFF
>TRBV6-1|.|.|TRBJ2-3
TGTGCCAGCAGTGAGGGAGCGATCCACACAGATACGCAGTATTTT
CASSEGAIHTDTQYF
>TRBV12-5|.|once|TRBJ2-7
TGTGCTAGTGGTTTGGTACTTAACCTCTCGGGGAACGAGCAGTACTTC
CASGLVLNLSGNEQYF
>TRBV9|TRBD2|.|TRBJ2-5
TGTGCCAGCAGCGTAGATACTAGCGGGGGACAAGAGACCCAGTACTTC
CASSVDTSGGQETQYF
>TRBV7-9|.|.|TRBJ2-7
TGTGCCAGCAGCCCCTCGGGGGAAATCGAGCAGTACTTC
CASSPSGEIEQYF
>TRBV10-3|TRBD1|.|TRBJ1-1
TGTGCCATCAGTGAGGGACAGGGAAAGGGGAACACTGAAGCTTTCTTT
CAISEGQGKGNTEAFF
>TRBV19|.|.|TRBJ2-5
TGTGCCAGTAAGACAGGTCAAGGGGGTCGAGAGACCCAGTACTTC
CASKTGQGGRETQYF
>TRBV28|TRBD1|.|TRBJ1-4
TGTGCCAGCAGTAAGACAGGGATCAGTGAAAAACTGTTTTTT
CASSKTGISEKLFF
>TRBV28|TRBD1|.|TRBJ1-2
TGTGCCAGCAACTTACAGGGGGCGCTCAACTATGGCTACACCTTC
CASNLQGALNYGYTF
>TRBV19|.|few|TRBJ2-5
TGTGCCAGTAGTATAACCAGCGCGACAGAGACCCAGTACTTC
CASSITSATETQYF
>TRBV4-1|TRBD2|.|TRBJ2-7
TGCGCCAGCAGCCAAGATAGAATCGGGGGGAGTACGAGGGAGCAGTACTTC
CASSQDRIGGSTREQYF
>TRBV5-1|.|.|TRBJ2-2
TGCGCCAGCAGCGCGATTCCGGGACTCTCTAACACCGGGGAGCTGTTTTTT
CASSAIPGLSNTGELFF
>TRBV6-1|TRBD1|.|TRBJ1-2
TGTGCCAGCAGTGATACCGGGACAGGGGTATACTATGGCTACACCTTC
CASSDTGTGVYYGYTF
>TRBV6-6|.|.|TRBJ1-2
TGTGCCAGCCATCCTGAGGGCTCTGGCTACACCTTC
CASHPEGSGYTF
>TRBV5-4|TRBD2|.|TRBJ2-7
TGTGCCAGCAGCTTGGCGGGGGGGCCTGGCGAGCAGTACTTC
CASSLAGGPGEQYF
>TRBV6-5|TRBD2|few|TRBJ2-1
TGTGCCAGCAGTACTCAGCGGGGCTCCTACAATGAGCAGTTCTTC
CASSTQRGSYNEQFF
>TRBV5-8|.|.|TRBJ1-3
TGTGCCAGCAGCCCCTCAGGACCCGGGAGGGGCATGTCTGGAAACACCATATATTTT
CASSPSGPGRGMSGNTIYF
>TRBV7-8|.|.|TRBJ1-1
TGTGCCAGCAGCTTAGCTGGGGCGACTGAAGCTTTCTTT
CASSLAGATEAFF
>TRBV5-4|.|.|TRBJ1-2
TGTGCCAGCAGCTTGGAGGGGGGGCCGGGCTATGGCTACACCTTC
CASSLEGGPGYGYTF